These T cell receptor beta chains were read from a single sample in a study of shared clonotypes between healthy human individuals. Libraries were prepared by immunoSEQ multiplex PCR; TCRdb keeps only in-frame clonotypes and omits some of them. This sample has around 1.9 million clones, with around 93% found just once. Sequencing used naive CD8+ T cells from PBMCs. The receptor set was obtained from a man younger than 35 in good health. Some clones in this sample may be carry-over from other donors' samples. The CDR3 runs from the conserved cysteine through the conserved F or W. D genes are given only for firm matches. Size tells how often a clone was seen (once, few, many) or the class of an expanded clone, and some rows leave it out.

j_call,cdr3_length,clone_size,d_call,v_call,cdr3_aa,cdr3_nt
TRBJ1-2,14,.,.,TRBV27,CATRPPGMMGGYTF,TGTGCTACAAGACCCCCAGGGATGATGGGCGGCTACACCTTC
TRBJ1-2,14,once,TRBD1,TRBV19,CASSMGTGKRGYTF,TGTGCCAGTAGTATGGGGACAGGGAAACGTGGCTACACCTTC
TRBJ2-1,13,.,.,TRBV15,CATSRGGGDEQFF,TGTGCCACCAGCCGAGGGGGAGGCGATGAGCAGTTCTTC
TRBJ2-7,15,.,TRBD1,TRBV5-4,CASSLLQGPTYEQYF,TGTGCCAGCAGCTTATTACAGGGGCCCACCTACGAGCAGTACTTC
TRBJ2-7,15,.,.,TRBV7-2,CASSLEGPRAYEQYF,TGTGCCAGCAGCTTGGAGGGCCCTAGAGCCTACGAGCAGTACTTC
TRBJ2-7,13,.,.,TRBV4-1,CASSQGLGYEQYF,TGCGCCAGCAGCCAGGGTTTGGGCTACGAGCAGTACTTC
TRBJ1-3,11,.,.,TRBV5-1,CASTLGDTIYF,TGCGCCAGCACGTTGGGGGACACCATATATTTT
TRBJ1-1,16,.,TRBD1,TRBV27,CASSPRGQGTNTEAFF,TGTGCCAGCAGTCCAAGGGGACAGGGGACGAACACTGAAGCTTTCTTT
TRBJ2-1,15,.,TRBD1,TRBV6-5,CASSKGQGIYNEQFF,TGTGCCAGCAGTAAAGGACAGGGGATCTACAATGAGCAGTTCTTC
TRBJ1-2,14,.,.,TRBV4-3,CASSQALEDYGYTF,TGCGCCAGCAGCCAAGCTCTCGAAGACTATGGCTACACCTTC
TRBJ2-3,16,.,TRBD1,TRBV9,CASSVWKTGGTDTQYF,TGTGCCAGCAGCGTCTGGAAGACAGGGGGCACAGATACGCAGTATTTT
TRBJ2-2,15,.,TRBD1,TRBV27,CASSPRDRGAGELFF,TGTGCCAGCAGTCCCCGGGACAGGGGGGCCGGGGAGCTGTTTTTT
TRBJ2-1,16,.,.,TRBV14,CASSPLTGRDYNEQFF,TGTGCCAGCAGCCCCCTTACGGGCAGGGACTACAATGAGCAGTTCTTC
TRBJ2-3,15,.,.,TRBV11-2,CASSYIGRASDTQYF,TGTGCCAGCAGCTACATCGGAAGGGCCTCCGATACGCAGTATTTT
TRBJ1-2,18,.,TRBD1,TRBV7-9,CASSPDAWDREEMAGYTF,TGTGCCAGCAGCCCCGATGCCTGGGACAGGGAAGAGATGGCTGGCTACACCTTC
TRBJ2-1,18,.,.,TRBV7-8,CASSSEEGRPSSYNEQFF,TGTGCCAGCAGCTCCGAGGAGGGCCGTCCAAGCTCCTACAATGAGCAGTTCTTC
TRBJ2-1,15,.,.,TRBV11-2,CASSQTREAEVEQFF,TGTGCCAGCAGCCAGACCAGGGAGGCTGAAGTTGAGCAGTTCTTC
TRBJ2-3,15,.,TRBD2,TRBV9,CASSSGGTSGDTQYF,TGTGCCAGCAGCAGTGGGGGAACTAGCGGAGATACGCAGTATTTT
TRBJ1-1,14,.,TRBD1,TRBV19,CASSAGTGNTEAFF,TGTGCCAGTAGCGCCGGGACAGGGAACACTGAAGCTTTCTTT
TRBJ2-1,10,.,.,TRBV25-1,CASATNEQFF,TGTGCCAGCGCTACCAATGAGCAGTTCTTC
TRBJ2-7,14,.,.,TRBV6-1,CASSEVAEGYEQYF,TGTGCCAGCAGTGAGGTCGCGGAAGGGTACGAGCAGTACTTC
TRBJ1-5,17,.,.,TRBV11-2,CASSLWGGSYSNQPQHF,TGTGCCAGCAGCTTGTGGGGGGGGTCGTATAGCAATCAGCCCCAGCATTTT
TRBJ1-1,14,.,.,TRBV7-9,CASSLVMENTEAFF,TGTGCCAGCAGCTTAGTCATGGAGAACACTGAAGCTTTCTTT
TRBJ1-1,15,once,TRBD1,TRBV5-5,CASSLPAGGHTEAFF,TGTGCCAGCAGCTTGCCTGCAGGGGGACACACTGAAGCTTTCTTT
TRBJ2-2,18,.,TRBD2,TRBV7-9,CASSFRTSGSLDTGELFF,TGTGCCAGCAGCTTTAGAACTAGCGGGAGTCTAGACACCGGGGAGCTGTTTTTT
TRBJ1-4,16,.,.,TRBV4-3,CASSADSVATNEKLFF,TGCGCCAGCAGCGCCGACAGCGTTGCAACTAATGAAAAACTGTTTTTT
TRBJ2-2,13,.,TRBD1,TRBV29-1,CSAVRQGTGELFF,TGCAGCGCTGTGCGACAGGGAACCGGGGAGCTGTTTTTT
TRBJ2-1,15,.,TRBD2,TRBV5-6,CASSPGLDSYNEQFF,TGTGCCAGCAGCCCCGGACTAGATTCCTACAATGAGCAGTTCTTC
TRBJ2-7,13,.,.,TRBV5-1,CASSLWGAYEQYF,TGCGCCAGCAGCTTGTGGGGGGCCTACGAGCAGTACTTC
TRBJ2-7,11,.,.,TRBV20-1,CSARQDYEQYF,TGCAGTGCCAGACAGGATTACGAGCAGTACTTC
TRBJ2-7,16,.,TRBD2,TRBV27,CASSSASTSGRYEQYF,TGTGCCAGCAGTTCCGCCTCGACTAGCGGGAGATACGAGCAGTACTTC
TRBJ2-1,18,.,TRBD2,TRBV10-3,CAISDFPPRLAGVLEQFF,TGTGCCATCAGTGATTTTCCCCCGCGACTAGCGGGAGTACTAGAGCAGTTCTTC
TRBJ1-1,16,.,.,TRBV29-1,CSVEGAAPLAGTEAFF,TGCAGCGTTGAGGGGGCAGCGCCATTGGCGGGCACTGAAGCTTTCTTT
TRBJ1-1,13,.,.,TRBV30,CAWSPKLHTEAFF,TGTGCCTGGAGCCCAAAATTGCACACTGAAGCTTTCTTT
TRBJ1-4,15,once,.,TRBV6-6,CASTVMAGTGEKLFF,TGTGCCAGCACCGTCATGGCGGGGACGGGGGAAAAACTGTTTTTT
TRBJ2-1,16,.,TRBD2,TRBV7-2,CASSLDTGGRFNEQFF,TGTGCCAGCAGCTTAGATACGGGGGGGCGATTCAATGAGCAGTTCTTC
TRBJ1-2,16,.,.,TRBV2,CASSEGLGRIGYGYTF,TGTGCCAGCAGTGAAGGTCTGGGGAGAATTGGCTATGGCTACACCTTC
TRBJ2-7,16,.,.,TRBV27,CASSPSVGRANYEQYF,TGTGCCAGCAGCCCCTCGGTTGGCAGGGCTAACTACGAGCAGTACTTC
TRBJ2-3,13,.,TRBD2,TRBV27,CASSFTTSGTQYF,TGTGCCAGCAGTTTCACGACTAGCGGGACGCAGTATTTT
TRBJ2-5,16,.,TRBD2,TRBV7-9,CASSGPTSRTVETQYF,TGTGCCAGCAGCGGCCCGACTAGCAGGACTGTAGAGACCCAGTACTTC
TRBJ1-4,15,.,.,TRBV12-2,CASRVTQGTNEKLFF,TGTGCAAGTCGCGTTACACAGGGGACTAATGAAAAACTGTTTTTT
TRBJ2-1,11,.,.,TRBV19,CASSIAHEQFF,TGTGCCAGTAGTATAGCTCATGAGCAGTTCTTC
TRBJ1-1,12,.,.,TRBV29-1,CSARALNTEAFF,TGCAGCGCCCGGGCCTTGAACACTGAAGCTTTCTTT
TRBJ1-4,14,.,.,TRBV7-9,CASSLGSSNEKLFF,TGTGCCAGCAGCTTAGGCAGTTCTAATGAAAAACTGTTTTTT
TRBJ1-1,13,.,.,TRBV7-9,CASTDALGGKAFF,TGTGCCAGCACCGACGCTCTGGGGGGAAAAGCTTTCTTT
TRBJ2-1,9,once,.,TRBV20-1,CSASHEQFF,TGCAGTGCTAGCCATGAGCAGTTCTTC
TRBJ1-5,15,.,TRBD1,TRBV7-4,CASRLPGGPNQPQHF,TGTGCCAGCAGGCTTCCAGGGGGCCCTAATCAGCCCCAGCATTTT
TRBJ2-7,12,.,.,TRBV7-2,CASSFKDHEQYF,TGTGCCAGCAGCTTTAAGGACCACGAGCAGTACTTC
TRBJ2-3,15,.,.,TRBV6-5,CASSYGSRPTDTQYF,TGTGCCAGCAGTTATGGTAGCCGGCCCACAGATACGCAGTATTTT
TRBJ2-1,14,.,.,TRBV28,CASRPTSSYNEQFF,TGTGCCAGCAGACCGACTAGTTCCTACAATGAGCAGTTCTTC
TRBJ1-4,12,.,.,TRBV7-6,CASSLARGRLFF,TGTGCCAGCAGCTTAGCCCGGGGCAGACTGTTTTTT
TRBJ1-1,13,few,TRBD1,TRBV29-1,CSVDHRGNTEAFF,TGCAGCGTTGATCACAGGGGGAACACTGAAGCTTTCTTT
TRBJ2-7,13,.,TRBD1,TRBV25-1,CASKPTGGYEQYF,TGTGCCAGCAAACCTACAGGGGGCTACGAGCAGTACTTC